These 21 T cell receptor beta chains share one sample of origin, sequenced in a study of blood T cell repertoires in COVID-19. This table comes from immunoSEQ multiplex PCR, and its TCRdb copy is limited to in-frame clones, with some not included. The sample includes about 240,000 clones, about nine tenths seen only once; the top ten take over 0.8%. Sequenced input: peripheral blood. Source of these receptors: a man aged 30 to 45 with COVID-19, enrolled during active disease.

In regard to this clone: Germline is not matched at one junction end, which may reflect a read error. J is TRBJ1-6 and V is TRBV3-1 (or the pseudogene TRBV3-2); D may be TRBD1 (5 bases). Germline V gene lookup returns CDR1 LGHDT and CDR2 YNNKEL (reference sequence). The CDR3 spans 15 residues. The CDR3, as DNA: TGTGCCAGCAGCCAAGATCCAGGGTATACTTCACCCCTCCACTTT. This translates into CASSQDPGYTSPLHF.

The rearrangement joins TRBV7-3 to TRBJ1-5; 7 positions match TRBD1. Germline CDR1 SGHTA, CDR2 FQGTGA. This CDR3 comprises 15 residues. V shed 0 bases and J 7 bases; nucleotides not matched to a gene: 6. The CDR3 bases are TGTGCCAGCAGCTTAACAGACAGGGTAGGCCAGCCCCAGCATTTT. Its translation: CASSLTDRVGQPQHF. Variable domain in full (rest from reference TRBV7-3 and TRBJ1-5): GAGVSQTPSNKVTEKGKYVELRCDPISGHTALYWYRQSLGQGPEFLIYFQGTGAADDSGLPNDRFFAVRPEGSVSTLKIQRTERGDSAVYLCASSLTDRVGQPQHFGDGTRLSIL.

V and J are TRBV3-1 (or the pseudogene TRBV3-2) and TRBJ1-1, with D hard to call. V was pared by 4 bases and J by 0 bases, with 12 bases between. CDR1 LGHDT and CDR2 YNNKEL come from the germline V gene (reference sequence). This CDR3 spans 15 amino acids. As DNA, the CDR3 is TGTGCCAGCAGCCGCGCCATAGTCATGAACACTGAAGCTTTCTTT. Encoded protein: CASSRAIVMNTEAFF.

The chain has TRBV5-1 and TRBJ1-6; D may be TRBD1 (6 bases). Germline V CDR1 and CDR2: SGHRS, YFSETQ. This CDR3 contains 16 residues. Trimming shortened V by 0 bases and J by 7 bases, and 14 bases separated the two germline ends. CDR3 nucleotides: TGCGCCAGCAGCTTGGTGCGGGGGCAGGGGAATTCACCCCTCCACTTT. It codes for CASSLVRGQGNSPLHF.

This chain joins TRBV2 and TRBJ2-4, with 8 bases identical to TRBD1. V dropped 7 bases and J dropped 7; count of bases not matched to a gene: 12. CDR1 is SNHLY and CDR2 is FYNNEI in the germline V gene. CDR3 length: 15 residues. CDR3 residues: CASKIQGAPVNIQYF. The CDR3 coding sequence is TGTGCCAGCAAGATCCAGGGGGCCCCAGTCAACATTCAGTACTTC.

The chain couples TRBV14 to TRBJ1-6; D possibly corresponds to TRBD1 (5 bases). CDR1 and CDR2 from the germline V gene are SGHDN and FVKESK. The CDR3 loop spans 14 amino acids. Trimming shortened V by 4 bases and J by 7 bases, and 11 bases separated the two germline ends. CDR3: CASSLSRVNSPLHF. The CDR3 DNA is TGTGCCAGCAGCCTAAGCAGGGTGAATTCACCCCTCCACTTT.

V gene TRBV3-1 (or the pseudogene TRBV3-2) combines with J gene TRBJ1-3; no definite D call. CDR1 LGHDT and CDR2 YNNKEL come from the germline V gene (reference sequence). The CDR3 runs to 14 residues. V gave up 1 base and J gave up 4 bases, with 8 bases separating them. The CDR3 nucleotides read TGTGCCAGCAGCCAAGGCCAGTTCGGAAACACCATATATTTT. This translates into CASSQGQFGNTIYF.

The rearrangement links TRBV27 to TRBJ1-4; D not certain. Per germline, CDR1 MNHEY and CDR2 SMNVEV (reference sequence). Deletions cut 6 bases from V and 0 bases from J, with 11 bases between. CDR3 length: 15 residues. The DNA for the CDR3 is TGTGCCAGCAGGCCCCGCGGGGCAACTAATGAAAAACTGTTTTTT. Translated, it gives CASRPRGATNEKLFF.

The rearrangement uses TRBV5-1 and TRBJ2-5; the D gene is possibly TRBD1 (5 bases). The germline gives CDR1 SGHRS, CDR2 YFSETQ. The CDR3 consists of 13 residues. The germline V and J ends were trimmed by 1 base and 4 bases, with 8 bases remaining between them. The CDR3 region is CASSLTGLETQYF. The CDR3 DNA follows: TGCGCCAGCAGCTTGACAGGTCTAGAGACCCAGTACTTC.

This chain uses TRBV6-6 with TRBJ2-5; 7 nucleotides match TRBD2. V dropped 5 bases and J dropped 5; count of bases not matched to a gene: 5. Germline CDR1 reads MNHNY; CDR2 reads SVGAGI (reference sequence). The length of the CDR3 is 13 residues. The CDR3 DNA reads TGTGCCAGCAGTAAACTAGCGATGGAGACCCAGTACTTC. It is translated as CASSKLAMETQYF.

Of note for this clone: Other DNA sequences from this sample encode an identical CDR3 as well. This chain joins TRBV3-1 (or the pseudogene TRBV3-2) and TRBJ2-5; 8 bases agree with TRBD2. This CDR3 region has 14 residues. Looked up from germline, CDR1 is LGHDT and CDR2 is YNNKEL (reference sequence). V dropped 1 base and J dropped 2; count of bases not matched to a gene: 0. The CDR3 sequence: CASSQAGGQETQYF. The CDR3 region has the DNA TGTGCCAGCAGCCAAGCGGGGGGGCAAGAGACCCAGTACTTC.

This chain joins TRBV19 and TRBJ1-5; D is uncertain. From germline, CDR1 is LNHDA and CDR2 SQIVND (reference sequence). V lost 4 bases, J lost 3 bases, and 10 bases lay in between. The CDR3 extends over 14 amino acids. CDR3 amino acids: CASSTNNPNQPQHF. The CDR3 DNA reads as TGTGCCAGTAGTACCAACAATCCCAATCAGCCCCAGCATTTT.

The DNA for the CDR3 is TGTGCCAGCAGCCCTAGTCCGGACAGGGACTACGAGCAGTACTTC. Amino acid sequence: CASSPSPDRDYEQYF. This chain uses TRBV7-2 with TRBJ2-7; TRBD1 matches 8 bases. The CDR3 totals 15 residues. Germline lookup yields CDR1 SGHTA and CDR2 FQGNSA. The trim removed 5 bases at V and 3 bases at J, leaving 9 bases unmatched.

Here the CDR3 DNA reads TGTGCCAGCTCCCTCGACAGGGTTTGGGGCTACACCTTC. This encodes CASSLDRVWGYTF. The chain links TRBV18 to TRBJ1-2; 7 bases are shared with TRBD1. This CDR3 spans 13 amino acids. Germline CDR1 and CDR2: KGHSH and LQKENI. The J segment lost 8 bases and the V segment lost 6 bases, leaving 9 bases of the junction unmatched. Variable domain in full (rest from reference TRBV18 and TRBJ1-2): NAGVMQNPRHLVRRRGQEARLRCSPMKGHSHVYWYRQLPEEGLKFMVYLQKENIIDESGMPKERFSAEFPKEGPSILRIQQVVRGDSAAYFCASSLDRVWGYTFGSGTRLTVV.

This chain uses TRBV6-5 with TRBJ1-2, with D hard to call. V lost 6 bases and J lost 11, with 25 bases in between. This CDR3 has 15 residues. Germline V gene sequence: CDR1 MNHEY, CDR2 SVGAGI. The CDR3 sequence is CASRRGSATDYQYTF. Here the CDR3 DNA reads TGTGCCAGCAGGCGCGGGTCAGCCACCGATTACCAATACACCTTC.

This rearrangement joins TRBV5-1 to TRBJ1-2; 9 positions agree with TRBD1. Germline V gene lookup returns CDR1 SGHRS and CDR2 YFSETQ. This CDR3 region has 14 residues. J lost 4 bases, V lost 4 bases, and 5 bases had no gene match. The chain's CDR3 is CASSPGTGLYGYTF. The CDR3 DNA is TGCGCCAGCAGCCCCGGGACAGGGCTCTATGGCTACACCTTC.

The chain has TRBV7-9 and TRBJ1-1; no clear D. Germline V gene lookup returns CDR1 SEHNR and CDR2 FQNEAQ (reference sequence). With 1 base removed from V and 4 bases from J, the gap between germline ends came to 7 bases. The length of the CDR3 is 13 residues. The CDR3 DNA sequence: TGTGCCAGCAGCTTAGAGAGCGGCACTGAAGCTTTCTTT. This encodes CASSLESGTEAFF.

V gene TRBV5-1 combines with J gene TRBJ1-5; 7 positions match TRBD1. Unmatched junction bases numbered 6, after V lost 4 bases and J lost 5 bases. In germline, CDR1 is SGHRS, CDR2 YFSETQ. CDR3 length equals 14 residues. This CDR3 reads CASSVGQNYQPQHF. The DNA for the CDR3 is TGCGCCAGCAGCGTGGGACAGAATTATCAGCCCCAGCATTTT.

This sequence joins TRBV6-4 and TRBJ2-6; TRBD1 agrees at 9 bases. CDR3 length: 16 amino acids. V lost 6 bases, J lost 0 bases, and 3 bases stayed unmatched. In germline, CDR1 is MRHNA, CDR2 SNTAGT. CDR3 DNA sequence: TGTGCCAGCAGCCGGGACAGGGTCTCTGGGGCCAACGTCCTGACTTTC. Translated, it gives CASSRDRVSGANVLTF.

The rearrangement uses TRBV9 and TRBJ1-5; a possible D gene is TRBD1 (5 bases). CDR1 is SGDLS and CDR2 is YYNGEE in the germline V gene. The CDR3 consists of 19 residues. Trimming stripped 4 bases from V and 1 base from J, with 24 bases between. In DNA form, the CDR3 reads TGTGCCAGCAGCCCGGGGGTGGGGGTCGGATTTGGGAGCAATCAGCCCCAGCATTTT. Residues: CASSPGVGVGFGSNQPQHF.

The genes are TRBV5-1 and TRBJ1-2; 8 bases align to TRBD1. Trimming cost V 0 bases and J 13 bases; bases outside gene matches: 11. The germline CDR1 and CDR2 sequences are SGHRS and YFSETQ. This CDR3 has 14 residues. The CDR3: CASSLAGQGSRFTF. The DNA for the CDR3 is TGCGCCAGCAGCTTGGCCGGACAGGGCTCCAGGTTCACCTTC.